This T cell receptor (beta chain) originates from a study of CD8+CD57+ T cells in acquired aplastic anemia. Study at large: Sorted cells (CD4+ and CD8+) yielded DNA amounts that averaged roughly 3.2 ug. General study findings and limits: Around 30 sequences, all CD8+ CDR3, were shared between patients and controls.

This CDR3 is built from 13 residues. The germline CDR1 and CDR2 sequences are KGHDR and SFDVKD. V lost 2 bases and J lost 7, with 10 bases in between. This clonotype has a handful of counts. Antigen: not known. Sequencing involved patients with CD8+CD57+ cell expansion previously shown by flow cytometry. Patients had undergone no therapy by the time their blood was sampled. Investigators profiled TCR beta VDJ and CDR3 from genomic DNA template. TCRdb processed the reads anew with MiXCR; each CDR3 protein has one entry. The sample has 200,000 to 250,000 distinct CDR3 sequences, about 60% seen once. The rearrangement links TRBV24-1 to TRBJ1-1; D possibly corresponds to TRBD1 (5 bases). Sequencing was performed on sorted CD4+, CD8+, or CD8+CD57+ T cells (not recorded which) from PBMCs. The receptor comes from a human donor with aplastic anemia. CDR3 sequence reads: CATSDSTEFEAFF. The CDR3 coding sequence is TGTGCCACCAGTGATTCGACAGAGTTTGAAGCTTTCTTT.